The 28 T cell receptor beta chains below all came from one sample that was sequenced in a study of blood T cell repertoires in COVID-19 (TCRdb year 2020). Library method: the immunoSEQ multiplex PCR assay. Imported from immuneACCESS, the table was reduced by TCRdb to in-frame sequences with V and J called. These copies leave out some clones; in studies compared against another copy, an unresolved V gene accounts for under half, and the cause of the remainder is not known. The sample table contains roughly 280,000 clones; only one count was recorded for 80% to 90% of them. 4.2% of the sample is taken by the ten largest. Sequencing was carried out using peripheral blood. These receptors were collected from a man between 60 and 75 years old with acute or convalescent COVID-19.

The gene calls are TRBV14 and TRBJ1-6; D may be TRBD1 (6 bases). V lost 6 bases to trimming and J lost 5 bases, with 11 bases between them. Germline-derived CDR1 and CDR2 are SGHDN and FVKESK. This CDR3 is built from 14 residues. For the CDR3, the DNA is TGTGCCAGCAGGGCCAGGGGAGATAATTCACCCCTCCACTTT. This encodes CASRARGDNSPLHF.

The rearrangement uses TRBV9 and TRBJ2-3; 12 bases match TRBD2. The CDR3 runs to 15 residues. The ends lost 6 bases at V and 6 bases at J; junction bases unmatched: 8. In germline, CDR1 is SGDLS, CDR2 YYNGEE. For the CDR3, the DNA is TGTGCCAGCACCCGGACTAGCGGGGTGGGTGATACGCAGTATTTT. Its protein product is CASTRTSGVGDTQYF.

The chain links TRBV25-1 to TRBJ2-3; TRBD1 agrees at 8 bases. The V gene end was trimmed by 4 bases and the J gene end by 6 bases; junction bases not matched to a gene: 3. This CDR3 is 13 amino acids long. Germline V gene lookup returns CDR1 MGHDK and CDR2 SYGVNS. CDR3 region: CASSVDREDTQYF. For the CDR3, the DNA is TGTGCCAGCAGTGTGGACAGGGAGGATACGCAGTATTTT.

A word on this clone: The same CDR3 is also encoded by other DNA sequences in this sample. V usage is TRBV7-2 and J usage is TRBJ2-7, with D perhaps TRBD1 (5 bases). The CDR3 has 14 amino acids. V dropped 3 bases and J dropped 0 bases, with 9 bases sitting between them. Germline V gene lookup returns CDR1 SGHTA and CDR2 FQGNSA. The CDR3 bases are TGTGCCAGCAGCTTTCAGGGTTACTCCTACGAGCAGTACTTC. This translates into CASSFQGYSYEQYF.

V gene TRBV28 combines with J gene TRBJ1-5, with 8 positions matching TRBD1. Trimming removed 8 bases from V and 1 base from J; junction bases left unmatched: 10. Germline-derived CDR1 and CDR2 are MDHEN and SYDVKM. The CDR3 extends over 16 amino acids. The CDR3 reads CASPTLRDRSNQPQHF. CDR3 coding DNA: TGTGCCAGCCCCACTTTACGGGACAGGAGCAATCAGCCCCAGCATTTT.

The CDR3 DNA sequence: TGCGCCAGCAGCTTGGAACCAGTTTCAGGAGGAAACACCATATATTTT. Amino acid sequence: CASSLEPVSGGNTIYF. The rearrangement uses TRBV5-1 and TRBJ1-3; no reliable D call. Looked up from germline, CDR1 is SGHRS and CDR2 is YFSETQ. The CDR3 loop spans 16 amino acids. V was cut by 0 bases and J by 4 bases, with 14 bases left in between.

V and J are TRBV19 and TRBJ1-4; 8 positions match TRBD1. The germline CDR1 and CDR2 sequences are LNHDA and SQIVND (reference sequence). With 5 bases clipped from V and 8 bases from J, the junction kept 7 bases outside the gene matches. The CDR3 covers 14 residues. In DNA form, the CDR3 reads TGTGCCAGTAGTCGAGGACAGGGTGTCGAAAAACTGTTTTTT. Translating it yields CASSRGQGVEKLFF.

This CDR3 reads CASSATGTGRSSGANVLTF. As DNA, the CDR3 is TGTGCCAGCAGCGCTACCGGGACAGGAAGAAGCTCTGGGGCCAACGTCCTGACTTTC. The genes are TRBV9 and TRBJ2-6; 8 bases fit TRBD1. CDR3 length: 19 residues. Germline-derived CDR1 and CDR2 are SGDLS and YYNGEE. The J segment lost 0 bases and the V segment lost 3 bases, leaving 11 bases of the junction unmatched.

V is TRBV28 and J is TRBJ1-5, with D perhaps TRBD1 (6 bases). Germline V lookup: CDR1 MDHEN, CDR2 SYDVKM. The CDR3 runs 15 residues. V gave up 6 bases and J gave up 4 bases, with 16 bases separating them. The CDR3 is CASRIRTAQNQPQHF. As DNA, the CDR3 is TGTGCCAGCAGGATACGGACAGCTCAGAATCAGCCCCAGCATTTT.

The chain links TRBV4-2 to TRBJ2-2; 14 bases are shared with TRBD2. Germline V gene data show CDR1 as LGHNA and CDR2 as YNFKEQ. The CDR3 has 16 residues. Germline trimming cut 1 base from V and 6 bases from J; bases unmatched to any gene: 1. Written as DNA, the CDR3 is TGTGCCAGCAGCCAAGTGACTAGCGGGGGGGCCGGGGAGCTGTTTTTT. It translates to CASSQVTSGGAGELFF.

The chain has TRBV5-6 and TRBJ1-6, with 9 nucleotides matching TRBD1. This CDR3 comprises 15 residues. CDR1 and CDR2 from the germline V gene are SGHDT and YYEEEE. Germline trimming cut 1 base from V and 7 bases from J; bases unmatched to any gene: 3. This chain's CDR3 is CASSLKGQGNSPLHF. CDR3 coding DNA: TGTGCCAGCAGCTTGAAGGGACAGGGCAATTCACCCCTCCACTTT.

V gene TRBV13 combines with J gene TRBJ2-1, with 12 bases identical to TRBD1. The V gene end was trimmed by 7 bases and the J gene end by 7 bases; junction bases not matched to a gene: 5. This CDR3 region has 14 residues. Germline assignment: CDR1 PRHDT and CDR2 FYEKMQ (reference sequence). The CDR3 sequence is CASTQGQGANEQFF. As DNA, the CDR3 is TGTGCCAGCACCCAGGGACAGGGGGCAAATGAGCAGTTCTTC. Full variable domain (missing parts from reference TRBV13 and TRBJ2-1): AAGVIQSPRHLIKEKRETATLKCYPIPRHDTVYWYQQGPGQDPQFLISFYEKMQSDKGSIPDRFSAQQFSDYHSELNMSSLELGDSALYFCASTQGQGANEQFFGPGTRLTVL.

This clone occurred a few times. V usage is TRBV30 and J usage is TRBJ1-1; D gene uncertain. From germline, CDR1 is GTSNPN and CDR2 SVGIG (reference sequence). V was trimmed by 1 base and J by 14 bases, leaving 17 bases between them. The CDR3 consists of 12 residues. In DNA, the CDR3 is TGTGCCTGGAGTGAACTAGGGAGTGGGGAATTCTTT. This codes for CAWSELGSGEFF.

The chain has TRBV27 and TRBJ1-6; D possibly corresponds to TRBD1 (6 bases). Between the trimmed V and J ends, which lost 7 bases and 6 bases, there was a span of 16 bases. Germline V gives CDR1 MNHEY, CDR2 SMNVEV (reference sequence). CDR3 length: 15 residues. CDR3 nucleotides: TGTGCCAGCACCAGCCGCGGGGGCCCTAATTCACCCCTCCACTTT. Protein sequence: CASTSRGGPNSPLHF.

V gene TRBV28 combines with J gene TRBJ1-5, with 7 bases aligning to TRBD1. V gave up 5 bases and J gave up 2 bases; unmatched junction bases: 6. The CDR3 consists of 15 residues. Germline CDR1 MDHEN, CDR2 SYDVKM. In DNA, the CDR3 is TGTGCCAGCAGTCAGACAGGGCGGGGCAATCAGCCCCAGCATTTT. It is translated as CASSQTGRGNQPQHF.

V gene TRBV12-3 or TRBV12-4 combines with J gene TRBJ1-2, with D unclear. Trimming removed 3 bases from V and 6 bases from J, with 5 bases in between. The CDR3 length is 11 residues. In DNA, the CDR3 is TGTGCCAGCAGTTTGAGAAATGGCTACACCTTC. It codes for CASSLRNGYTF.

The chain recombines TRBV3-1 (or the pseudogene TRBV3-2) with TRBJ2-1; 14 nucleotides align to TRBD2. V was pared by 4 bases and J by 10 bases, with 6 bases of the junction left unmatched. The CDR3 length is 15 residues. CDR1 is LGHDT, CDR2 YNNKEL, per germline (reference sequence). The CDR3 loop reads CASSLGTSGGGEQFF. CDR3 DNA sequence: TGTGCCAGCAGCCTCGGGACTAGCGGGGGAGGAGAGCAGTTCTTC.

V and J are TRBV6-5 and TRBJ1-1; D uncertain. This CDR3 is 12 amino acids long. The germline gives CDR1 MNHEY, CDR2 SVGAGI. V lost 7 bases and J 1 base, leaving 7 bases between the germline ends. This CDR3 reads CASKEGNTEAFF. The CDR3 nucleotides are TGTGCCAGCAAAGAGGGGAACACTGAAGCTTTCTTT.

The chain combines TRBV2 with TRBJ1-5; a possible D gene is TRBD1 (5 bases). From germline, CDR1 is SNHLY and CDR2 FYNNEI. CDR3 length equals 13 residues. The V and J ends lost 6 bases and 0 bases respectively, with 6 bases between them. The CDR3 here is CASRDNSNQPQHF. For the CDR3, the DNA is TGTGCCAGCAGGGACAATAGCAATCAGCCCCAGCATTTT.

The chain recombines TRBV5-8 with TRBJ2-7, with TRBD1 matching 7 bases. The germline CDR1 and CDR2 sequences are SGHTS and YDEGEE. This CDR3 contains 14 residues. Germline trimming cut 5 bases from V and 0 bases from J; bases unmatched to any gene: 5. CDR3 protein: CASRGQKSSYEQYF. The CDR3 DNA sequence: TGTGCCAGCAGGGGACAGAAGAGCTCCTACGAGCAGTACTTC. The variable domain in full, with the rest retrieved from reference TRBV5-8 and TRBJ2-7, is EAGVTQSPTHLIKTRGQQATLRCSPISGHTSVYWYQQALGLGLQFLLWYDEGEERNRGNFPPRFSGRQFPNYSSELNVNALELEDSALYLCASRGQKSSYEQYFGPGTRLTVT.

The chain joins TRBV6-5 to TRBJ2-3, with D hard to call. CDR3 length: 12 residues. Trimming pared 0 bases from V and 6 bases from J, leaving 4 bases between. The germline gives CDR1 MNHEY, CDR2 SVGAGI. CDR3 region: CASSYSRDTQYF. DNA for the CDR3: TGTGCCAGCAGTTACTCGCGGGATACGCAGTATTTT.

This sequence joins TRBV5-1 and TRBJ2-6; the D is unclear. Per the germline V gene, CDR1 is SGHRS and CDR2 is YFSETQ. This CDR3 has 16 amino acids. V was shortened by 0 bases and J by 1 base, with 8 bases between the two germline ends. The CDR3 bases are TGCGCCAGCAGCTTGGCCCAGGTATCTGGGGCCAACGTCCTGACTTTC. Its translation: CASSLAQVSGANVLTF.

The rearrangement links TRBV15 to TRBJ2-7, with D possibly being TRBD1 (6 bases). From germline, CDR1 is LNHNV and CDR2 YYDKDF (reference sequence). CDR3 length: 13 amino acids. The ends were cut back, 5 bases at V and 3 bases at J, with 11 bases in the middle. The CDR3 region has the DNA TGTGCCACCAGCGGGACACCATACTACGAGCAGTACTTC. Translating it yields CATSGTPYYEQYF.

The chain has TRBV7-8 and TRBJ2-2, with 8 bases lining up with TRBD2. The CDR3 totals 17 residues. V shed 2 bases and J 1 base; nucleotides not matched to a gene: 6. The germline V gene has CDR1 SGHVS and CDR2 FQNEAQ. This chain's CDR3 is CASSLTRGAGNTGELFF. The CDR3 DNA is TGTGCCAGCAGCTTAACGCGGGGGGCCGGGAACACCGGGGAGCTGTTTTTT.

V and J are TRBV6-5 and TRBJ2-1, with D unclear. Between the trimmed V and J ends, which lost 5 bases and 4 bases, there was a span of 9 bases. The CDR3 runs 13 residues. Germline V gene sequence: CDR1 MNHEY, CDR2 SVGAGI. The CDR3 is CASSPPGYNEQFF. DNA of the CDR3: TGTGCCAGCAGTCCCCCGGGTTACAATGAGCAGTTCTTC.

This clone was recorded only once. V is TRBV3-1 (or the pseudogene TRBV3-2) and J is TRBJ2-7; D gene uncertain. Deletions cut 0 bases from V and 8 bases from J, with 8 bases between. CDR1 LGHDT and CDR2 YNNKEL come from the germline V gene (reference sequence). The CDR3 extends over 12 amino acids. The CDR3 nucleotides are TGTGCCAGCAGCCAAGAAAACCACAAGCAGTACTTC. Amino acids: CASSQENHKQYF.

The chain has TRBV27 and TRBJ1-1; 7 bases are shared with TRBD1. Germline V CDR1 and CDR2: MNHEY, SMNVEV (reference sequence). The CDR3 extends over 15 amino acids. The V segment lost 6 bases and the J segment 2 bases; nucleotides outside the gene matches: 9. Here the CDR3 reads CASRGGQRSNTEAFF. In DNA form, the CDR3 reads TGTGCCAGCAGGGGGGGACAGAGAAGCAACACTGAAGCTTTCTTT.

The chain has TRBV28 and TRBJ2-1; the match to TRBD2 covers 9 bases. V was clipped by 10 bases and J by 6 bases; unmatched bases: 7. Germline CDR1 reads MDHEN; CDR2 reads SYDVKM. This CDR3 has 13 amino acids. The CDR3 DNA sequence: TGTGCCACCCATTTAGCGGGGGCCAATGAGCAGTTCTTC. Residues: CATHLAGANEQFF. The whole variable domain, remainder taken from reference TRBV28 and TRBJ2-1, is DVKVTQSSRYLVKRTGEKVFLECVQDMDHENMFWYRQDPGLGLRLIYFSYDVKMKEKGDIPEGYSVSREKKERFSLILESASTNQTSMYLCATHLAGANEQFFGPGTRLTVL.